Listed here are 2 T cell receptor beta chains from one sample, sequenced in a study of T cell responses to AZD1222 COVID-19 vaccine. Some clones are missing from TCRdb's copy, which holds only in-frame ones; the method was immunoSEQ multiplex PCR. The repertoire has approximately 170,000 clones, 80% to 90% of them found once; the top ten carry 6% to 8%. The sample in question was peripheral blood, obtained on day 0 of AZD1222 vaccination. The receptor set was obtained from an adult in good health.

The chain carries TRBV10-3 and TRBJ2-7; D perhaps matches TRBD1 (5 bases). The ends were cut back, 3 bases at V and 0 bases at J, with 12 bases in the middle. CDR1 and CDR2 (germline): ENHRY, SYGVKD. CDR3 size: 15 residues. The CDR3 spells CAISEDSSNSYEQYF. CDR3 DNA sequence: TGTGCCATCAGTGAAGACAGCTCCAACTCCTACGAGCAGTACTTC.

This chain joins TRBV5-5 and TRBJ1-2; 9 nucleotides agree with TRBD1. Germline CDR1 and CDR2: SGHKS and YYEKEE (reference sequence). This CDR3 region has 16 residues. The V and J ends lost 0 bases and 3 bases, in that order; junction bases with no gene match: 6. The CDR3 is CASSLGGQGPYYGYTF. The CDR3 nucleotides read TGTGCCAGCAGCTTGGGTGGACAGGGGCCTTACTATGGCTACACCTTC.